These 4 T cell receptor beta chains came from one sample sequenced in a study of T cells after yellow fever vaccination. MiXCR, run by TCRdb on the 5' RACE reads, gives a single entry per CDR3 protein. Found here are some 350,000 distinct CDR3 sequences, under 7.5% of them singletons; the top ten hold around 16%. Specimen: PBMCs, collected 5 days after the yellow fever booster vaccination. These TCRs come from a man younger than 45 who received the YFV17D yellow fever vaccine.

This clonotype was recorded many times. For the CDR3, the DNA is TGTGCCAGCAGCTCAAAAACCGGGACTAGTGTCAAAAACATTCAGTACTTC. Its protein product is CASSSKTGTSVKNIQYF. This chain uses TRBV7-9 with TRBJ2-4; 8 positions match TRBD2. The germline gives CDR1 SEHNR, CDR2 FQNEAQ (reference sequence). The CDR3 is 17 amino acids. Trimming at V came to 4 bases and at J to 3 bases, leaving 11 bases not matched to a gene.

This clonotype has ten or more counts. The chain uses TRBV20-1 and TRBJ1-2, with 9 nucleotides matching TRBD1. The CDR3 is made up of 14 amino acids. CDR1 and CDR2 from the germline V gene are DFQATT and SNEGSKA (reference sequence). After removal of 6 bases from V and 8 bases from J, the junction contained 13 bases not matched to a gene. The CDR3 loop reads CSARNDRGVEGYTF. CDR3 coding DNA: TGCAGTGCCAGGAATGACAGGGGGGTCGAAGGCTACACCTTC.

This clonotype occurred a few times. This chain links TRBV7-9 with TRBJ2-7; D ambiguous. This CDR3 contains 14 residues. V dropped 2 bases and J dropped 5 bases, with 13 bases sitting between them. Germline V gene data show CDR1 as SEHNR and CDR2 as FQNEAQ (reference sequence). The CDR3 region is CASSLTPSTHEQYF. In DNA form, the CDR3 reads TGTGCCAGCAGCTTAACACCATCGACACACGAGCAGTACTTC.

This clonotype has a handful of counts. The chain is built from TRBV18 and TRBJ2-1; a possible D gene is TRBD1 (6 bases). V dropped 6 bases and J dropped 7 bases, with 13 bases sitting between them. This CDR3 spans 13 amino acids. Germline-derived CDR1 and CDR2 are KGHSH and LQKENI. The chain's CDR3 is CASSLTGRNEQFF. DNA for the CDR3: TGTGCCAGCTCGCTGACAGGAAGGAATGAGCAGTTCTTC.